The table lists the clone carrying this T cell receptor beta chain with a few counts. What it binds is unknown. Each library that profiled naive CD8 cells came from roughly 20,000 to 1,000,000 sorted cells with 10%, 30% or 50% RNA. Naive CD8 T cells were FACS-sorted by CD8+CD4-CCR7+CD45RA+ markers. The sample comes from a study of molecular identifiers for immune sequencing clone quantification. Both previously described methods and listed TCR primers were employed to make bulk TCR libraries. TCRdb re-called the PCR reads through MiXCR, storing one row per CDR3 protein. The table lists under 800,000 distinct CDR3 sequences, less than 30% of them singletons. Study findings and constraints: Clones of above 20 RNA copies carried over 99% of effector molecules; in naive cells they carried under 1%.

The germline V gene encodes CDR1 SGDLS and CDR2 YYNGEE. The CDR3 covers 16 residues. V shed 0 bases and J shed 0 bases, with 9 bases lying between them. The chain couples TRBV9 to TRBJ2-2; TRBD2 is a possible D gene (5 bases). The specimen was naive CD8+ T cells from blood, with Jurkat cell RNA spiked in. Noted subset: FACS-sorted CD8+CD4-CCR7+CD45RA+ naive T cells. The TCR comes from a human donor in good health. Some libraries in this study had Jurkat cell RNA spiked in. As DNA, the CDR3 is TGTGCCAGCAGCGTAGGGGCCGGGACGAACACCGGGGAGCTGTTTTTT. Translating gives CASSVGAGTNTGELFF.